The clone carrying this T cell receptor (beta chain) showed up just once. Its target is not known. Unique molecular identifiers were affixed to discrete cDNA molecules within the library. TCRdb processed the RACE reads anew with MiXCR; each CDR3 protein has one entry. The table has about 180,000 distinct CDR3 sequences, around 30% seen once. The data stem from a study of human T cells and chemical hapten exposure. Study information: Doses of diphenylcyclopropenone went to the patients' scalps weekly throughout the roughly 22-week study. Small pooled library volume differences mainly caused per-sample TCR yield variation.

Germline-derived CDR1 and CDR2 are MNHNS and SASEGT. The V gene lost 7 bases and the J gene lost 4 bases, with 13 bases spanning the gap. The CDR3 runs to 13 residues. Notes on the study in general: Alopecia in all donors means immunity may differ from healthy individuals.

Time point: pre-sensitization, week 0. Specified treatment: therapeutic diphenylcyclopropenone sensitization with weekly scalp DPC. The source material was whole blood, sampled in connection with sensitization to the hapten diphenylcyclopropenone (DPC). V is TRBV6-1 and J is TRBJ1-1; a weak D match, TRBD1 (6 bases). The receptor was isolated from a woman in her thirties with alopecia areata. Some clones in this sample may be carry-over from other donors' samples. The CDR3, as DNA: TGTGCCAGCAATGGGGGCTCGGGCACTGAAGCTTTCTTT. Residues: CASNGGSGTEAFF.